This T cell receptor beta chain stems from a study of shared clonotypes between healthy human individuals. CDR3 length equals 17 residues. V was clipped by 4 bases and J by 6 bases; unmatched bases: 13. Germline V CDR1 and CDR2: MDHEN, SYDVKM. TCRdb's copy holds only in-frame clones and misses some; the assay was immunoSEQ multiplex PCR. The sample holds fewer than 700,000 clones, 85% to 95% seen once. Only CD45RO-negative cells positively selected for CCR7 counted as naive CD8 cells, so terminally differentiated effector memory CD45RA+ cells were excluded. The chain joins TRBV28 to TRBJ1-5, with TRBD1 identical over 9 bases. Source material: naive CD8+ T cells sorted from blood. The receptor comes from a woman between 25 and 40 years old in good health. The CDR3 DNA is TGTGCCAGCAGTTCACAGGGGGCCGAAGTCTGGGGTCAGCCCCAGCATTTT. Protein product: CASSSQGAEVWGQPQHF.